What follows is one T cell receptor (beta chain) and its context. The antigen remains undetermined. Isolation of CD4+ T cells took place after approximately 10 days of culture. Days 3 and 7 saw half the medium replaced with IL-2 medium. This CDR3 comprises 14 residues. The V and J ends lost 1 base and 5 bases respectively, with 12 bases between them. CDR1 and CDR2 from the germline V gene are SGHRS and YFSETQ. This specimen comes from a study of vaccination effects on CD4 cells after COVID-19. General study results and limits: The study dataset contains few convalescent patients and includes no early post-infection timepoints.

Data came from immunoSEQ multiplex PCR; TCRdb stores just in-frame clones and leaves some out. There are tens of thousands of clones in the sample; around 80% occur only once, and 3% lies in the top ten. This receptor was identified in a human donor who received a COVID-19 vaccine. The chain recombines TRBV5-1 with TRBJ1-2; D remains ambiguous. The source material was CD4+ T cells from PBMCs cultured without peptide, sampled before COVID-19 vaccination. CDR3 coding DNA: TGCGCCAGCAGCTTGACCACCGACAATTATGGCTACACCTTC. Amino acid sequence: CASSLTTDNYGYTF.